This TCR beta chain was profiled in a study of blood T cell repertoires in COVID-19. This clone was detected ten times or more. Profiled with immunoSEQ multiplex PCR; TCRdb holds only in-frame clones, not every one. Of about 93,000 clones listed, around four fifths are singletons. J gave up 9 bases and V 6 bases, and 4 bases lay outside the gene matches. CDR3 length equals 12 residues. CDR1 is MDHEN and CDR2 is SYDVKM in the germline V gene. This rearrangement joins TRBV28 to TRBJ1-1, with 10 bases aligning to TRBD1. The clonotype originates from a human donor in a cohort sampled during active COVID-19. Sequenced sample: peripheral blood. CDR3 coding DNA: TGTGCCAGCAGGCCGGACAGGGGGAAAGCTTTCTTT. Amino acid sequence: CASRPDRGKAFF.